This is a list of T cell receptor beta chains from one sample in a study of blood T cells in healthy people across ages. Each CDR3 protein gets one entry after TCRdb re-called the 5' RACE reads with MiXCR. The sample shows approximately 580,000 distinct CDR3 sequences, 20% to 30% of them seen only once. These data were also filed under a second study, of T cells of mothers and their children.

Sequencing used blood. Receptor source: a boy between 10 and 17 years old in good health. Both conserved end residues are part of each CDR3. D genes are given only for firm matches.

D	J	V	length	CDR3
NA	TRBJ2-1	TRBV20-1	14	CSTLSASSYNEQFF
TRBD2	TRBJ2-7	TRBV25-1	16	CASSESGSGRANEQYF
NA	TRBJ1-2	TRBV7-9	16	CASSLVGQNPWYGHTF
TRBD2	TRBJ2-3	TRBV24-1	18	CATSDFPRTSGSTDTQYF
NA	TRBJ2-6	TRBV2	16	CAISGHEVTGANVLTF
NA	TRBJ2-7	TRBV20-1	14	CSASLGTETYEQYF
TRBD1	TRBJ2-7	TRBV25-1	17	CASSVQGAFASSYEQYF
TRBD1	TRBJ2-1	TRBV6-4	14	CASSVDRGMDEQFF
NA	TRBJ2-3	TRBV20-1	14	CSARGIGLGDTQYF
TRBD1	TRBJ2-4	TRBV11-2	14	CASSLHRGKNIQYF
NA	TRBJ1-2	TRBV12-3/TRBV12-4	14	CASTEGGANYGYTF
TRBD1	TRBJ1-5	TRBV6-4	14	CASSGTGGNQPQHF
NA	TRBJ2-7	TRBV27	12	CASSLAGHEQYF
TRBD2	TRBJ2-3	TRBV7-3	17	CASSPGLAGGVADTQYF
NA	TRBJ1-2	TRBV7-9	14	CASSLRRDDYGYTF
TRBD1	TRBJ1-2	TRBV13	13	CASSLGQGIGYTF
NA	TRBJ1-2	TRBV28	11	CASSRGYGYTF
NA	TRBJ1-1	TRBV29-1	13	CSVMGGENTEAFF
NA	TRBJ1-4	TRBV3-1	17	CASSQDGGRRPKSGLFF
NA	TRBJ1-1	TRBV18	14	CASSPRQDNTEAFF
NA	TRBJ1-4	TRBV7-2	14	CASSSARVEEKLFF
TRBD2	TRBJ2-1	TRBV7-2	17	CASSLGGAREIVETQHF
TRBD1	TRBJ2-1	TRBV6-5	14	CASSSLRTGGEQFF
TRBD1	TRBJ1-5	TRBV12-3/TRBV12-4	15	CASSPPTGVFQPQHF
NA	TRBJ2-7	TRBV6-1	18	CASTTVNILRIGEREQYF
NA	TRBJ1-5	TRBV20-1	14	CSARDDLSDQPQHF
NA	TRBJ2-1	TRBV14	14	CASSQVQVSHEQFF
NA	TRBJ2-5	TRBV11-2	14	CASSPNTGLGTQYF
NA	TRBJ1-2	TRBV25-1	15	CASSEVRAANYGYTF
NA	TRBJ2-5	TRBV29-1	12	CSVDFLQETQYF
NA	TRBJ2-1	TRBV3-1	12	CASSRVDNEQFF
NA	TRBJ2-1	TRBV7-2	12	CASSTQMNEQFF
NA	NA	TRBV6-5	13	CASSPFGPNEQFF
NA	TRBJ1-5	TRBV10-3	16	CAISESIGSRNQPQHF
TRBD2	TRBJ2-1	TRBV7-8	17	CASSLMFGNGGAGEQFF
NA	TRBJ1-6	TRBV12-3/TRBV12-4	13	CASSLAPRSPLHF
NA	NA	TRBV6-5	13	CASMSGDFYEQYF